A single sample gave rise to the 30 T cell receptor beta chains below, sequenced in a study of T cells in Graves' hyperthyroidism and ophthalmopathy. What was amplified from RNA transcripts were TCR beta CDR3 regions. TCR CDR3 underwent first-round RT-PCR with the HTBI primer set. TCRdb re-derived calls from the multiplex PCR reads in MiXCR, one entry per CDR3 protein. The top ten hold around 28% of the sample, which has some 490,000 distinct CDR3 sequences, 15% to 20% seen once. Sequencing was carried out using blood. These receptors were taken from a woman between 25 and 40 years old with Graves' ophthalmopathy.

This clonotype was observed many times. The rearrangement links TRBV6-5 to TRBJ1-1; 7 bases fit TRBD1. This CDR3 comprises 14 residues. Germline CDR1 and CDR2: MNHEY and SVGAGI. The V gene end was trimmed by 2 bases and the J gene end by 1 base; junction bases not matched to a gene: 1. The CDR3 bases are TGTGCCAGCAGTTACAGGGGGCAGAACACTGAAGCTTTCTTT. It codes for CASSYRGQNTEAFF.

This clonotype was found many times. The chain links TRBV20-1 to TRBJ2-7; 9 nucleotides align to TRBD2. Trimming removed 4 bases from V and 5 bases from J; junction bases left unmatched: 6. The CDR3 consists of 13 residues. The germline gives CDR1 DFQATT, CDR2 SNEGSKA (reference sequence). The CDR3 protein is CSATGTSLHEQYF. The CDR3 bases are TGCAGTGCTACCGGGACTAGCTTGCACGAGCAGTACTTC.

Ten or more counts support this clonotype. DNA for the CDR3: TGTGCCAGCAGATCAATTTTGGAGACCCAGTACTTC. This codes for CASRSILETQYF. The chain has TRBV2 and TRBJ2-5; D gene uncertain. V shed 6 bases and J shed 5 bases, with 10 bases lying between them. Germline-derived CDR1 and CDR2 are SNHLY and FYNNEI. The CDR3 contains 12 residues. The variable domain in full, with the rest retrieved from reference TRBV2 and TRBJ2-5, is EPEVTQTPSHQVTQMGQEVILRCVPISNHLYFYWYRQILGQKVEFLVSFYNNEISEKSEIFDDQFSVERPDGSNFTLKIRSTKLEDSAMYFCASRSILETQYFGPGTRLLVL.

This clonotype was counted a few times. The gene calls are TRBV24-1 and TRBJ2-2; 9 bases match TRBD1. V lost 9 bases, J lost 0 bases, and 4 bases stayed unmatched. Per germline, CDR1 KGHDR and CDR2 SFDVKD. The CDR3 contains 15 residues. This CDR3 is CATGGQGPNTGELFF. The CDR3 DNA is TGTGCCACCGGGGGACAGGGACCGAACACCGGGGAGCTGTTTTTT.

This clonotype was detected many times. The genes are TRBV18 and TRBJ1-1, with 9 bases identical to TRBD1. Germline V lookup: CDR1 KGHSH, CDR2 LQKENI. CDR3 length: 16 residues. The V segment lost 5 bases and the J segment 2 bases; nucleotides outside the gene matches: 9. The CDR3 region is CASSSRDRVQNTEAFF. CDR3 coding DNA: TGTGCCAGCTCATCCCGGGACAGGGTTCAAAACACTGAAGCTTTCTTT.

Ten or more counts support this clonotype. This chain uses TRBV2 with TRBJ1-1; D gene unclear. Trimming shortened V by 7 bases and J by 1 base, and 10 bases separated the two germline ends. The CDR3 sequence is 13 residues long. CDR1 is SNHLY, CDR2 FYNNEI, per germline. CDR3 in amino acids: CASIVRGNTEAFF. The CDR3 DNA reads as TGTGCCAGCATCGTTCGGGGGAACACTGAAGCTTTCTTT.

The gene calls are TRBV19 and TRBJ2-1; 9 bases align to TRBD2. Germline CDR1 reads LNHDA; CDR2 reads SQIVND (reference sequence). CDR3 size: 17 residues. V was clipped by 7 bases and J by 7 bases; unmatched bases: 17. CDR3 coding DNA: TGTGCCAGTACCTCTGAGGTAGCGGGAGCCCCGAAGAATGAGCAGTTCTTC. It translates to CASTSEVAGAPKNEQFF.

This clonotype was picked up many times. The CDR3 sequence: CASSLSMGTEAFF. CDR3 nucleotides: TGTGCCAGTAGTTTATCAATGGGGACTGAAGCTTTCTTT. The rearrangement joins TRBV19 to TRBJ1-1; D is unresolved. V lost 5 bases to trimming and J lost 5 bases, with 12 bases between them. Germline V lookup: CDR1 LNHDA, CDR2 SQIVND (reference sequence). The CDR3 runs 13 residues.

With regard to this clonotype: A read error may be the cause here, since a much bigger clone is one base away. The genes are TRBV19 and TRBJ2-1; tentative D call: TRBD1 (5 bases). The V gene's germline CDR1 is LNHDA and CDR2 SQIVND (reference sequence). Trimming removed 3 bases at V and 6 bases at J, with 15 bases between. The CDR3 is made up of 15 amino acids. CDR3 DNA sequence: TGTGCCAGTAGTATCATGAGGACATCGTGCAATGAGCAGTTCTTC. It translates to CASSIMRTSCNEQFF. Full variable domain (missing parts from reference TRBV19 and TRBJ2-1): DGGITQSPKYLFRKEGQNVTLSCEQNLNHDAMYWYRQDPGQGLRLIYYSQIVNDFQKGDIAEGYSVSREKKESFPLTVTSAQKNPTAFYLCASSIMRTSCNEQFFGPGTRLTVL.

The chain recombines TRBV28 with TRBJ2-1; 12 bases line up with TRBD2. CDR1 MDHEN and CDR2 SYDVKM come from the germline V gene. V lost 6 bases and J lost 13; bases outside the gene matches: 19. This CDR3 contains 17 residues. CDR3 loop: CASSSSPGRLAGVVQFF. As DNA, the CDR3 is TGTGCCAGCAGCTCGTCACCGGGGCGACTAGCGGGGGTGGTCCAGTTCTTC. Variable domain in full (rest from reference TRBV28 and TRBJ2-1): DVKVTQSSRYLVKRTGEKVFLECVQDMDHENMFWYRQDPGLGLRLIYFSYDVKMKEKGDIPEGYSVSREKKERFSLILESASTNQTSMYLCASSSSPGRLAGVVQFFGPGTRLTVL.

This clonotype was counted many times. The CDR3 is CSVPGQRATEAFF. DNA of the CDR3: TGCAGCGTCCCAGGACAGAGAGCCACTGAAGCTTTCTTT. V gene TRBV29-1 combines with J gene TRBJ1-1; maybe TRBD1 (6 bases). The germline V gene encodes CDR1 SQVTM and CDR2 ANQGSEA. V lost 6 bases and J 4 bases, leaving 15 bases between the germline ends. The CDR3 spans 13 residues.

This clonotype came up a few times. The DNA of the CDR3 is TGCGCCAGCAGCCAAGAAGCTAGCGGGATTCGTGATACGCAGTATTTT. Translation gives CASSQEASGIRDTQYF. The chain employs TRBV4-3 and TRBJ2-3, with 9 bases matching TRBD2. This CDR3 contains 16 residues. Germline V CDR1 and CDR2: LGHNA, YSLEER. V was clipped by 0 bases and J by 6 bases; unmatched bases: 7.

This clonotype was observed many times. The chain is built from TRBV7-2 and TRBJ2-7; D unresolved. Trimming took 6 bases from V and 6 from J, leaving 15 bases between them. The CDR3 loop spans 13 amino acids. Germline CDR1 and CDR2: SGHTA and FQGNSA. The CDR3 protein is CASRPTSKAEQYF. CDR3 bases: TGTGCCAGCAGACCCACATCGAAGGCCGAGCAGTACTTC.

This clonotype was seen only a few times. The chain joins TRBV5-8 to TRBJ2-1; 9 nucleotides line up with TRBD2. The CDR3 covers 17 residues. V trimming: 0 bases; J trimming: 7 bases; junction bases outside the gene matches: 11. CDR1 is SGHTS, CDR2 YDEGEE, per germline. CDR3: CASSLVLAGPTGNEQFF. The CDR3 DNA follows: TGTGCCAGCAGCTTGGTCCTAGCGGGGCCCACGGGGAATGAGCAGTTCTTC.

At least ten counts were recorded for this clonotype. The CDR3 coding sequence is TGTGCCAGCTCACCTTCCAGAGCAGATACGCAGTATTTT. Protein sequence: CASSPSRADTQYF. The V and J genes are TRBV18 and TRBJ2-3; no definite D call. Germline lookup yields CDR1 KGHSH and CDR2 LQKENI. Trimming cost V 3 bases and J 4 bases, with 8 bases left between them. The CDR3 runs to 13 residues.

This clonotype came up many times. The CDR3 nucleotides are TGTGCCAGCAGCTTCCCTACTAGCGGGGTTAGCACAGATACGCAGTATTTT. It is translated as CASSFPTSGVSTDTQYF. The chain is built from TRBV7-9 and TRBJ2-3, with 10 bases identical to TRBD2. The V gene end was trimmed by 3 bases and the J gene end by 0 bases; junction bases not matched to a gene: 6. Per germline, CDR1 SEHNR and CDR2 FQNEAQ (reference sequence). The CDR3 consists of 17 residues.

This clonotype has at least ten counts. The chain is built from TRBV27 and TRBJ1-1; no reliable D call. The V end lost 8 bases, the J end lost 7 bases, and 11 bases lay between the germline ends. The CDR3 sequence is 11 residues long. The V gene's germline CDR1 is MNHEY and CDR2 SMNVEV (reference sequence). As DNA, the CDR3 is TGTGCCAGCGGTGGTGATGGTGAAGCTTTCTTT. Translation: CASGGDGEAFF.

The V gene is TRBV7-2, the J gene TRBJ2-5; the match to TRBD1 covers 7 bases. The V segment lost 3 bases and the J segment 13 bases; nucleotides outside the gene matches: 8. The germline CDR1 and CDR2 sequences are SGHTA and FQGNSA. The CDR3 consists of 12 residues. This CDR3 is CASSFDRVGMYF. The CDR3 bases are TGTGCCAGCAGCTTCGACAGGGTCGGTATGTACTTC.

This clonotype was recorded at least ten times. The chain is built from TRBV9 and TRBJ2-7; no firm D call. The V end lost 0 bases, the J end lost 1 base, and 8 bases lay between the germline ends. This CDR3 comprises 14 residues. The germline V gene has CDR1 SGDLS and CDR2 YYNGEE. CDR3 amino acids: CASSVGTVSYEQYF. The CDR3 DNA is TGTGCCAGCAGCGTAGGTACAGTGTCCTACGAGCAGTACTTC.

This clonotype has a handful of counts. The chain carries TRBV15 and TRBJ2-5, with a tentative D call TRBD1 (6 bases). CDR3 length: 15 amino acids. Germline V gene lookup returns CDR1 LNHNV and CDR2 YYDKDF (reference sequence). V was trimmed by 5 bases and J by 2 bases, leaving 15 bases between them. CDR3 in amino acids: CATSRDRSGQETQYF. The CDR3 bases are TGTGCCACCAGCCGCGACAGGTCCGGACAAGAGACCCAGTACTTC. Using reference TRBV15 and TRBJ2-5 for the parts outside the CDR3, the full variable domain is DAMVIQNPRYQVTQFGKPVTLSCSQTLNHNVMYWYQQKSSQAPKLLFHYYDKDFNNEADTPDNFQSRRPNTSFCFLDIRSPGLGDTAMYLCATSRDRSGQETQYFGPGTRLLVL.

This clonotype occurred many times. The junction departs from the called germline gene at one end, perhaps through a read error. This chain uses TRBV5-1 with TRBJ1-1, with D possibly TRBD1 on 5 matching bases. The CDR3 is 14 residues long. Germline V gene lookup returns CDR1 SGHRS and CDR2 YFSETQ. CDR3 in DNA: TGTGCCAGCAGTTTGACCGGGGGGAACACTGAAGCTTTCTTT. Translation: CASSLTGGNTEAFF.

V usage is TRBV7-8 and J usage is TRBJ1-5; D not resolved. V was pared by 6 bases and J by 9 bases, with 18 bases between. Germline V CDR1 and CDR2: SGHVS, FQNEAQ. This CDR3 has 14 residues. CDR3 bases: TGTGCCAGCAGTGAGGAAACCGGGGTACGGCCCCAGCATTTT. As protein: CASSEETGVRPQHF.

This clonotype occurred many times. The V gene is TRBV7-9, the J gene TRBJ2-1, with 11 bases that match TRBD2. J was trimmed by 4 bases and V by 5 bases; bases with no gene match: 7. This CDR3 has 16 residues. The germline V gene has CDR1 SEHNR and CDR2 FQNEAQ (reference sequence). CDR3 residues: CASSLQVAGGYNEQFF. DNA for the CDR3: TGTGCCAGCAGCCTCCAAGTAGCGGGAGGGTACAATGAGCAGTTCTTC.

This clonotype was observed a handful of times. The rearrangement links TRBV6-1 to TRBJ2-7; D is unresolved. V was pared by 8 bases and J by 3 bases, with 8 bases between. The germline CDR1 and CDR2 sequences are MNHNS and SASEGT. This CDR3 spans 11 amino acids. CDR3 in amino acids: CASGRDYEQYF. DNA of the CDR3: TGTGCCAGCGGACGAGACTACGAGCAGTACTTC.

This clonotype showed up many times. As DNA, the CDR3 is TGTGCCAGTACCGACAGGTCTCCTAACTATGGCTACACCTTC. Its protein is CASTDRSPNYGYTF. This chain joins TRBV19 and TRBJ1-2, with a tentative D call TRBD1 (6 bases). The CDR3 runs to 14 residues. V was cut by 7 bases and J by 0 bases, with 12 bases left in between. The germline CDR1 and CDR2 sequences are LNHDA and SQIVND (reference sequence).

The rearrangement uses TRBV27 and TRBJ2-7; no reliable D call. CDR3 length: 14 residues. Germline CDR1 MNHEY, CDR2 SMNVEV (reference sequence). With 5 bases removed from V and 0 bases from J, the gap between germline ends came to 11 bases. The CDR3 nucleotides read TGTGCCAGCAGTGCCTTGGGCAGCTCCTACGAGCAGTACTTC. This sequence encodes CASSALGSSYEQYF.

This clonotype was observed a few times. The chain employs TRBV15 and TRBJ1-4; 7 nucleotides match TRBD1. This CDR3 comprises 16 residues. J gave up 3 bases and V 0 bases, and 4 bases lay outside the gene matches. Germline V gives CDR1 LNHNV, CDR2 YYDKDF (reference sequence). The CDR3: CATSRDHRGPNEKLFF. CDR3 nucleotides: TGTGCCACCAGCAGAGACCACAGGGGCCCTAATGAAAAACTGTTTTTT.

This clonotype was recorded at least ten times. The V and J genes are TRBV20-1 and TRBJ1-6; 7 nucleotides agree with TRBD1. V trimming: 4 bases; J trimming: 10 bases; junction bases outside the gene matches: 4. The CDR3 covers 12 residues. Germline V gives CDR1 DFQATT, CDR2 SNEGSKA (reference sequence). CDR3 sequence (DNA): TGCAGTGCTAAGCAGGGGGAATCACCCCTCCACTTT. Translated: CSAKQGESPLHF.

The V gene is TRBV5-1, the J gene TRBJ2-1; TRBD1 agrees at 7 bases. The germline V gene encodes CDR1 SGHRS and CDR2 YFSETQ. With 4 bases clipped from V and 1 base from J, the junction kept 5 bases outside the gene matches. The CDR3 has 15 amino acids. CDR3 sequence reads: CASSQGDGSYNEQFF. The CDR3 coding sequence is TGCGCCAGCAGCCAGGGGGATGGGTCCTACAATGAGCAGTTCTTC.

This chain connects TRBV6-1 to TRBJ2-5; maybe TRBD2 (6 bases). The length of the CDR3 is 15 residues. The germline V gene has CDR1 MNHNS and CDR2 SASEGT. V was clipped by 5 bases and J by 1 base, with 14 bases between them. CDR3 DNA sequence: TGTGCCAGCAGTCATTCCCCCGGGGGCCAAGAGACCCAGTACTTC. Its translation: CASSHSPGGQETQYF.